These 12 T cell receptor beta chains were all obtained from the same sample, sequenced in a study of blood T cell repertoires in COVID-19. Only in-frame clones appear in the TCRdb table, and some are missing; sequencing was by immunoSEQ multiplex PCR. The sample includes fewer than 200,000 clones, 88% seen only once; the top ten take roughly 1.9%. Specimen: peripheral blood. Receptor source: a man aged 45-60 years who had recovered from COVID-19.

The chain joins TRBV7-2 to TRBJ2-1; the match to TRBD1 covers 8 bases. This CDR3 contains 16 residues. Trimming removed 4 bases from V and 2 bases from J; junction bases left unmatched: 7. Germline values: CDR1 SGHTA, CDR2 FQGNSA. CDR3 amino acids: CASSSQGQVTYNEQFF. CDR3 sequence (DNA): TGTGCCAGCAGCTCCCAGGGACAGGTGACCTACAATGAGCAGTTCTTC.

V usage is TRBV1 and J usage is TRBJ2-3; TRBD2 is taken as the D call from the table, unchecked against the DNA. TRBV1 is tagged as a pseudogene. CDR3 length: 16 residues. CDR3 amino acids: CTSSPPGGSEPDTQYF. CDR3 coding DNA: TGCACCAGCAGCCCACCGGGCGGTAGCGAGCCAGATACGCAGTATTTT.

In its sample, this clone was seen once. The rearrangement joins TRBV2 to TRBJ2-7, with TRBD1 matching over 9 bases. With 0 bases clipped from V and 9 bases from J, the junction kept 9 bases outside the gene matches. The CDR3 is 15 residues long. The germline gives CDR1 SNHLY, CDR2 FYNNEI. This CDR3 is CASSEAPLMGQGQYF. The CDR3 region has the DNA TGTGCCAGCAGTGAAGCCCCGCTAATGGGACAGGGGCAGTACTTC.

This chain links TRBV6-5 with TRBJ2-3, with D hard to call. Trimming stripped 2 bases from V and 8 bases from J, with 11 bases between. Germline V gives CDR1 MNHEY, CDR2 SVGAGI. The CDR3 length is 13 residues. CDR3 nucleotide sequence: TGTGCCAGCAGTTACCCCTCGAGTCCTACGCAGTATTTT. It yields the protein CASSYPSSPTQYF.

The chain is built from TRBV30 and TRBJ2-2, with 9 bases lining up with TRBD2. Germline values: CDR1 GTSNPN, CDR2 SVGIG (reference sequence). Germline trimming cut 2 bases from V and 5 bases from J; bases unmatched to any gene: 15. The CDR3 consists of 18 residues. The DNA of the CDR3 is TGTGCCTGGAGTAAAGGATCTAGCGGGGCTTGGGGTACCGGGGAGCTGTTTTTT. It encodes CAWSKGSSGAWGTGELFF.

This chain joins TRBV29-1 and TRBJ2-3; the match to TRBD2 covers 12 bases. Germline CDR1 reads SQVTM; CDR2 reads ANQGSEA. Trimming took 8 bases from V and 3 from J; bases not matched to a gene: 9. CDR3 length equals 15 residues. CDR3 DNA sequence: TGCAGCCATACCGCGACTAGCGGGAGTACAGATACGCAGTATTTT. Encoded protein: CSHTATSGSTDTQYF.

The rearrangement links TRBV9 to TRBJ2-1; TRBD2 matches at 10 bases. Germline values: CDR1 SGDLS, CDR2 YYNGEE. This CDR3 is built from 15 residues. After removal of 3 bases from V and 6 bases from J, the junction contained 6 bases not matched to a gene. CDR3 loop: CASSASGSLRNEQFF. The CDR3 DNA reads TGTGCCAGCAGCGCTAGCGGGAGCCTGCGCAATGAGCAGTTCTTC. The full variable domain, its missing parts supplied by reference TRBV9 and TRBJ2-1, is DSGVTQTPKHLITATGQRVTLRCSPRSGDLSVYWYQQSLDQGLQFLIQYYNGEERAKGNILERFSAQQFPDLHSELNLSSLELGDSALYFCASSASGSLRNEQFFGPGTRLTVL.

The rearrangement joins TRBV28 to TRBJ2-7; weak D call: TRBD2 (6 bases). Trimming took 4 bases from V and 6 from J, leaving 16 bases between them. There are 14 residues in the CDR3. Looked up from germline, CDR1 is MDHEN and CDR2 is SYDVKM. CDR3 nucleotide sequence: TGTGCCAGCAGTTCGGGGGACGTAAGGCCCGAGCAGTACTTC. It is translated as CASSSGDVRPEQYF.

In this sample, this clone turned up once. The V gene is TRBV18, the J gene TRBJ1-2; D unclear. This CDR3 spans 11 amino acids. The germline V gene encodes CDR1 KGHSH and CDR2 LQKENI. V was cut by 2 bases and J by 9 bases, with 7 bases left in between. The CDR3 DNA reads as TGTGCCAGCTCACCAGGCTTCAGCTACACCTTC. Its protein is CASSPGFSYTF. The complete variable domain, with remaining parts taken from reference TRBV18 and TRBJ1-2, reads NAGVMQNPRHLVRRRGQEARLRCSPMKGHSHVYWYRQLPEEGLKFMVYLQKENIIDESGMPKERFSAEFPKEGPSILRIQQVVRGDSAAYFCASSPGFSYTFGSGTRLTVV.

V is TRBV28 and J is TRBJ2-7, with 9 bases aligning to TRBD1. Unmatched junction bases numbered 10, after V lost 8 bases and J lost 5 bases. The germline V gene has CDR1 MDHEN and CDR2 SYDVKM. The length of the CDR3 is 14 residues. CDR3 sequence reads: CASVTGTGFDEQYF. CDR3 nucleotide sequence: TGTGCCAGCGTGACCGGGACAGGGTTCGACGAGCAGTACTTC.

V is TRBV5-1 and J is TRBJ2-1; weak D call: TRBD2 (6 bases). Trimming pared 5 bases from V and 8 bases from J, leaving 8 bases between. The CDR3 consists of 11 residues. From germline, CDR1 is SGHRS and CDR2 YFSETQ. The CDR3: CASRREHEQFF. The CDR3 DNA is TGCGCCAGCAGGCGGGAACATGAGCAGTTCTTC.

V gene TRBV5-1 combines with J gene TRBJ2-1, with 7 bases fitting TRBD1. The CDR3 runs 15 residues. The V segment lost 2 bases and the J segment 8 bases; nucleotides outside the gene matches: 10. Germline CDR1 and CDR2: SGHRS and YFSETQ. This CDR3 is CASSLQGPHFDEQFF. The CDR3 DNA reads as TGCGCCAGCAGCTTACAGGGGCCACATTTCGATGAGCAGTTCTTC.